Listed below are T cell receptor beta chains from one sample, sequenced in a study of shared clonotypes between healthy human individuals. Method: immunoSEQ multiplex PCR; TCRdb's copy keeps in-frame clones and lacks some. The sample comprises some 1 million clones, about three quarters of which are singletons, and approximately 1.5% rests with the top ten. What was sequenced was memory CD4+ T cells sorted from blood. Source of these receptors: a man aged 18 to 35 in good health. Each CDR3 is given with its conserved first and last residue. The D gene is left open where the match is weak. The listing skips clone size in some rows; elsewhere it reads once, few, many or a size class.

CDR3 DNA | CDR3 protein | clone size | CDR3 length | J gene | D gene | V gene
TGTGCCAGCAGTTCGGCCGGCGGGGCTAATGAAAAACTGTTTTTT | CASSSAGGANEKLFF | NA | 15 | TRBJ1-4 | NA | TRBV28
TGTGCCAGCTCACCACTTTCAGGGTCCGGGGAGCTGTTTTTT | CASSPLSGSGELFF | once | 14 | TRBJ2-2 | NA | TRBV18
TGCGCCAGCAGCTTATCGGGGGGCAACACTGAAGCTTTCTTT | CASSLSGGNTEAFF | NA | 14 | TRBJ1-1 | NA | TRBV5-1
TGTGCCAGCAGCAGTCCCCGGGACAGGGGTAACTATGGCTACACCTTC | CASSSPRDRGNYGYTF | NA | 16 | TRBJ1-2 | TRBD1 | TRBV6-9
TGTGCCAGTAGTATATGGGCTAGCGGGAGGATATACGAGCAGTACTTC | CASSIWASGRIYEQYF | NA | 16 | TRBJ2-7 | TRBD2 | TRBV19
TGTGCCGGGTCGGATGGAGAGACCCAGTACTTC | CAGSDGETQYF | NA | 11 | TRBJ2-5 | NA | TRBV10-3
TGTGCCAGCAGTCCCCTCTGGGGACAGGGGAACAATGAGCAGTTCTTC | CASSPLWGQGNNEQFF | NA | 16 | TRBJ2-1 | TRBD1 | TRBV28
TGTGCCAGTAACGAGGCCGGGTTATATTCACCCCTCCACTTT | CASNEAGLYSPLHF | NA | 14 | TRBJ1-6 | NA | TRBV19
TGTGCCAGCAGTTTGGAGGACGCGCCCGAAAAACTGTTTTTT | CASSLEDAPEKLFF | NA | 14 | TRBJ1-4 | NA | TRBV28
TGTGCCAGCAGTGAACGTCGGGGGTACGAGCAGTACTTC | CASSERRGYEQYF | few | 13 | TRBJ2-7 | NA | TRBV6-1
TGTGCCATCGGACGGACAGAACAAACTTACGAGCAGTACTTC | CAIGRTEQTYEQYF | NA | 14 | TRBJ2-7 | NA | TRBV10-3
TGTGCCAGCAGCGAGGCTCGAGAGACCCAGTACTTC | CASSEARETQYF | NA | 12 | TRBJ2-5 | NA | TRBV7-2
TGTGCCAGCACGGGACAGGGTTTTTTGGGGACTGAAGCTTTCTTT | CASTGQGFLGTEAFF | NA | 15 | TRBJ1-1 | TRBD1 | TRBV2
TGTGCCAGCGGACGGGGGGAGCAGTACTTC | CASGRGEQYF | NA | 10 | TRBJ2-7 | NA | TRBV6-6
TGTGCTAGTGGTTTGGGACAGGGAGGGTCACCCCTCCACTTT | CASGLGQGGSPLHF | few | 14 | TRBJ1-6 | TRBD1 | TRBV12-5
TGTGCCAGCAGCTTGGGGTTGCGAGGGGGCCCCGGGGAGCTGTTTTTT | CASSLGLRGGPGELFF | NA | 16 | TRBJ2-2 | TRBD1 | TRBV5-6
TGTGCCACCAGCAGCCCACAGGGTCTCTTCGTCGAGCAGTACTTC | CATSSPQGLFVEQYF | once | 15 | TRBJ2-7 | NA | TRBV15
TGTGCCAGCAGTGAACAAGCGGGGGGGTTAACAGATACGCAGTATTTT | CASSEQAGGLTDTQYF | NA | 16 | TRBJ2-3 | TRBD2 | TRBV2
TGTGCCAGCAGTGCCAGACTCCCTAGCGGTCAAGAGACCCAGTACTTC | CASSARLPSGQETQYF | NA | 16 | TRBJ2-5 | TRBD2 | TRBV6-1
TGCGCCAGCAGCTTGGAGGGGCTGAACACCATATATTTT | CASSLEGLNTIYF | NA | 13 | TRBJ1-3 | NA | TRBV5-1
TGTGCCAGCAGCCAAGATGGGACGAACACTGAAGCTTTCTTT | CASSQDGTNTEAFF | NA | 14 | TRBJ1-1 | NA | TRBV14
TGTGCCAGCAGTCATAAAGGAGAGCAGTACTTC | CASSHKGEQYF | NA | 11 | TRBJ2-7 | NA | TRBV5-6